A single sample gave rise to the 25 T cell receptor beta chains below, sequenced in a study of metastatic and nonmetastatic thyroid tumors. TCRdb re-analyzed the PCR reads through MiXCR. The sample records approximately 29,000 clones, 16% being singletons. There were no patients who had received any treatment before thyroid surgery. The material sequenced was blood. Receptor source: a female donor with papillary thyroid cancer or a benign thyroid nodule (not recorded which). Some clones in this sample may be carry-over from other donors' samples.

The chain recombines TRBV2 with TRBJ2-2; 7 nucleotides align to TRBD2. Looked up from germline, CDR1 is SNHLY and CDR2 is FYNNEI. The junction had 6 bases not matched to a gene; V was cut back by 6 bases and J by 2 bases. The CDR3 runs 15 residues. CDR3 in amino acids: CASRRERGNTGELFF. The CDR3 region has the DNA TGTGCCAGCAGACGGGAGCGGGGCAACACCGGGGAGCTGTTTTTT.

The chain couples TRBV20-1 to TRBJ2-7; perhaps TRBD1 as D (5 bases). CDR1 DFQATT and CDR2 SNEGSKA come from the germline V gene (reference sequence). The CDR3 extends over 13 amino acids. V shed 6 bases and J shed 1 base, with 13 bases lying between them. DNA for the CDR3: TGCAGTGCGCGAGACAGAGAGTCCTACGAGCAGTACTTC. Protein: CSARDRESYEQYF.

Within the sample, this clone is medium-sized (0.01 to 0.1%). The chain joins TRBV6-6 to TRBJ2-7, with TRBD2 matching 7 bases. Germline assignment: CDR1 MNHNY and CDR2 SVGAGI (reference sequence). Losses at the gene ends were 2 bases for V and 3 bases for J; bases not matched to a gene: 7. This CDR3 has 15 amino acids. The CDR3 sequence: CASSYNSGPYYEQYF. The CDR3 nucleotides are TGTGCCAGCAGTTACAATAGCGGGCCCTACTACGAGCAGTACTTC.

This clone was detected many times. The junction and the germline gene differ at one end; a read error may be behind it. Other DNA sequences in this specimen translate into the identical CDR3. The J gene is TRBJ1-1, the V gene TRBV20-1; 9 bases match TRBD1. The CDR3 is 14 amino acids. Germline V gene data show CDR1 as DFQATT and CDR2 as SNEGSKA (reference sequence). The CDR3: CSAPAPGQGSEAFF. Here the CDR3 DNA reads TGCAGTGCTCCCGCCCCCGGACAGGGGTCTGAAGCTTTTTTT.

Judged by abundance, this clone is medium-sized. The chain links TRBV11-3 to TRBJ2-7, with D possibly matching TRBD2 (6 bases). The CDR3 length is 14 residues. Germline loops: CDR1 SGHNT, CDR2 YENEEA. The V gene lost 4 bases and the J gene lost 4 bases, with 14 bases spanning the gap. CDR3 nucleotides: TGTGCCAGCAGCTATCGGGAGTTGGGATACGAGCAGTACTTC. Encoded protein: CASSYRELGYEQYF.

As concerns this clone: A read error may account for a junction end that differs from germline. The J gene is TRBJ2-1, the V gene TRBV6-5; D call uncertain. There are 13 residues in the CDR3. CDR1 and CDR2 (germline): MNHEY, SVGAGI. DNA of the CDR3: TGTGCCAGCAGTTACTCCTTTAACAATGAGCAGTTTTTC. It is translated as CASSYSFNNEQFF.

This clone was seen many times. The genes are TRBV28 and TRBJ1-2, with 9 bases fitting TRBD1. The V and J ends lost 3 bases and 2 bases, in that order; junction bases with no gene match: 1. CDR3 length: 14 residues. Per germline, CDR1 MDHEN and CDR2 SYDVKM. The CDR3 loop reads CASSFGTGNYGYTF. CDR3 nucleotide sequence: TGTGCCAGCAGTTTCGGGACAGGGAACTATGGCTACACCTTC.

The V and J genes are TRBV24-1 and TRBJ2-2, with D hard to call. From germline, CDR1 is KGHDR and CDR2 SFDVKD. Trimming pared 4 bases from V and 6 bases from J, leaving 17 bases between. The CDR3 loop spans 16 amino acids. CDR3 loop: CATSDLLGTGSGELFF. The CDR3, as DNA: TGTGCCACCAGTGACCTACTGGGAACCGGGTCCGGGGAGCTGTTTTTT.

This clone was seen only a few times. The CDR3 DNA sequence: TGTGCCAGCAGTTCGAATACAGGGGACACCGGGGAGCTGTTTTTT. It specifies CASSSNTGDTGELFF. The chain carries TRBV12-3 or TRBV12-4 and TRBJ2-2; 7 bases fit TRBD1. The CDR3 spans 15 residues. Trimming at V came to 4 bases and at J to 3 bases, leaving 5 bases not matched to a gene.

The sample holds many counts of this clone. This chain links TRBV7-6 with TRBJ2-6, with a weak D call TRBD1 (6 bases). CDR3 length: 18 amino acids. The V gene's germline CDR1 is SGHVS and CDR2 FNYEAQ. V was shortened by 4 bases and J by 2 bases, with 18 bases between the two germline ends. Written as DNA, the CDR3 is TGTGCCAGCAGCTCCCACTACCCCAGGGGCACTGGGGCCAACGTCCTGACTTTC. It yields the protein CASSSHYPRGTGANVLTF.

This clone was seen at least ten times. The chain has TRBV30 and TRBJ1-2, with a weak D call TRBD1 (5 bases). The CDR3 contains 12 residues. V was shortened by 2 bases and J by 5 bases, with 9 bases between the two germline ends. Germline V gene data show CDR1 as GTSNPN and CDR2 as SVGIG (reference sequence). The CDR3 nucleotides are TGTGCCTGGAGTCGATCAGGGTATGGCTACACCTTC. Protein product: CAWSRSGYGYTF.

This sequence joins TRBV7-2 and TRBJ2-1, with 10 bases matching TRBD1. The CDR3 spans 16 residues. CDR1 SGHTA and CDR2 FQGNSA come from the germline V gene. After removal of 0 bases from V and 6 bases from J, the junction contained 5 bases not matched to a gene. In nucleotides, the CDR3 is TGTGCCAGCAGCTTAGCCAGGACAGGGGGGCGCAATGAGCAGTTCTTC. Its translation is CASSLARTGGRNEQFF. The complete variable domain, with remaining parts taken from reference TRBV7-2 and TRBJ2-1, reads GAGVSQSPSNKVTEKGKDVELRCDPISGHTALYWYRQSLGQGLEFLIYFQGNSAPDKSGLPSDRFSAERTGGSVSTLTIQRTQQEDSAVYLCASSLARTGGRNEQFFGPGTRLTVL.

This clone was observed at least ten times. This chain uses TRBV7-2 with TRBJ1-6, with D perhaps matching TRBD1 (5 bases). The CDR3 extends over 15 amino acids. V lost 5 bases, J lost 5 bases, and 13 bases lay in between. Germline V lookup: CDR1 SGHTA, CDR2 FQGNSA. CDR3 sequence reads: CASSPLGLNNSPLHF. The CDR3 bases are TGTGCCAGCAGCCCCCTGGGGCTAAATAATTCACCCCTCCACTTT.

The chain links TRBV20-1 to TRBJ1-1; D unclear. Germline loops: CDR1 DFQATT, CDR2 SNEGSKA (reference sequence). CDR3 length: 14 residues. Trimming stripped 0 bases from V and 11 bases from J, with 19 bases between. The CDR3 sequence: CSARDRATRTVAFF. The CDR3 nucleotides read TGCAGTGCTAGAGACCGGGCCACTCGCACCGTGGCTTTCTTT.

The chain links TRBV13 to TRBJ2-3; D perhaps matches TRBD2 (5 bases). Germline CDR1 PRHDT, CDR2 FYEKMQ (reference sequence). The CDR3 is made up of 12 amino acids. V was pared by 10 bases and J by 1 base, with 9 bases between. The CDR3 spells CAIGIRTDTQYF. CDR3 nucleotide sequence: TGTGCCATCGGGATCCGCACAGATACGCAGTATTTT.

This clone showed up many times. This sequence joins TRBV30 and TRBJ2-3; 7 nucleotides align to TRBD2. CDR3 length: 16 amino acids. J was trimmed by 6 bases and V by 0 bases; bases with no gene match: 12. CDR1 GTSNPN and CDR2 SVGIG come from the germline V gene (reference sequence). The CDR3 coding sequence is TGTGCCTGGAGTGTACTGAGAGGGAGGGCCGGGGATACGCAGTATTTT. It specifies CAWSVLRGRAGDTQYF.

This clone was detected many times. The J gene is TRBJ2-3, the V gene TRBV11-2; D gene unclear. The germline gives CDR1 SGHAT, CDR2 FQNNGV. Trimming took 1 base from V and 4 from J, leaving 18 bases between them. The CDR3 length is 17 residues. The CDR3 nucleotides are TGTGCCAGCAGCTTAGTGTCGTCCCCGCTCTTCGCAGATACGCAGTATTTT. Its protein product is CASSLVSSPLFADTQYF. The variable domain in full, completed from reference TRBV11-2 and TRBJ2-3, reads EAGVAQSPRYKIIEKRQSVAFWCNPISGHATLYWYQQILGQGPKLLIQFQNNGVVDDSQLPKDRFSAERLKGVDSTLKIQPAKLEDSAVYLCASSLVSSPLFADTQYFGPGTRLTVL.

This clone has at least ten counts. The CDR3 carries no conserved terminal phenylalanine or tryptophan, so it likely arises from a read error. Because the CDR3's place on the DNA is in doubt, the DNA is left out and the CDR3 is given as listed by TCRdb. The rearrangement uses TRBV9 and TRBJ2-7; TRBD2, the D gene given by the table, was not confirmed from the DNA. Inclusive of both ends, the CDR3 amounts to 8 amino acids. Germline V CDR1 and CDR2: SGDLS, YYNGEE. This CDR3 is CASSPSEG.

By share, this clone ranks as medium-sized. The rearrangement joins TRBV28 to TRBJ1-3; the D gene is possibly TRBD1 (5 bases). This CDR3 region has 14 residues. Trimming removed 4 bases at V and 3 bases at J, with 10 bases between. Germline V CDR1 and CDR2: MDHEN, SYDVKM. CDR3 amino acids: CASSSGGSGNTIYF. In nucleotides, the CDR3 is TGTGCCAGCAGTTCTGGGGGGAGTGGAAACACCATATATTTT.

DNA of the CDR3: TGTGCCAGCAGCGTAGTCGGGACATGGGGCAATGAGCAGTTCTTC. Its protein product is CASSVVGTWGNEQFF. This chain uses TRBV9 with TRBJ2-1, with D perhaps matching TRBD1 (6 bases). Per germline, CDR1 SGDLS and CDR2 YYNGEE. The ends were cut back, 0 bases at V and 6 bases at J, with 13 bases in the middle. This CDR3 spans 15 amino acids.

This clone was detected ten times or more. The V gene is TRBV9, the J gene TRBJ2-1, with 11 bases lining up with TRBD2. The CDR3 is 15 residues long. The V gene end was trimmed by 3 bases and the J gene end by 5 bases; junction bases not matched to a gene: 4. Germline CDR1 SGDLS, CDR2 YYNGEE. Here the CDR3 reads CASSASGGLNNEQFF. In DNA form, the CDR3 reads TGTGCCAGCAGCGCTAGCGGGGGGCTGAACAATGAGCAGTTCTTC.

This clone was picked up many times. The rearrangement joins TRBV5-6 to TRBJ2-3; D uncertain. The CDR3 has 13 residues. The germline V gene encodes CDR1 SGHDT and CDR2 YYEEEE. V dropped 4 bases and J dropped 8 bases, with 14 bases sitting between them. For the CDR3, the DNA is TGTGCCAGCAGCATAGAACTACGAGGTACGCAGTATTTT. Translated: CASSIELRGTQYF.

This clone was found a few times. The chain recombines TRBV6-1 with TRBJ1-5, with a weak D call TRBD1 (5 bases). The V gene's germline CDR1 is MNHNS and CDR2 SASEGT. This CDR3 region has 15 residues. V dropped 5 bases and J dropped 6 bases, with 17 bases sitting between them. The CDR3 loop is CASSPGRRGSQPQHF. The CDR3 DNA follows: TGTGCCAGCAGTCCCGGAAGACGGGGGAGTCAGCCCCAGCATTTT.

This clone occurred many times. The chain has TRBV7-7 and TRBJ2-5, with 7 bases aligning to TRBD1. Germline CDR1 SSHAT, CDR2 FNYEAQ (reference sequence). V lost 2 bases and J lost 5; bases outside the gene matches: 2. The CDR3 covers 13 residues. The DNA of the CDR3 is TGTGCCAGCAGCTTATCCAGGGGGGAGACCCAGTACTTC. Translating it yields CASSLSRGETQYF.

This clone was recorded at least ten times. The V call is TRBV6-1, the J call TRBJ1-2; D is undetermined. CDR3 length equals 14 residues. Trimming removed 6 bases from V and 5 bases from J, with 16 bases in between. The germline V gene encodes CDR1 MNHNS and CDR2 SASEGT. The CDR3 is CASSHARISYGYTF. CDR3 DNA sequence: TGTGCCAGCAGCCACGCCCGTATCTCGTATGGCTACACCTTC.